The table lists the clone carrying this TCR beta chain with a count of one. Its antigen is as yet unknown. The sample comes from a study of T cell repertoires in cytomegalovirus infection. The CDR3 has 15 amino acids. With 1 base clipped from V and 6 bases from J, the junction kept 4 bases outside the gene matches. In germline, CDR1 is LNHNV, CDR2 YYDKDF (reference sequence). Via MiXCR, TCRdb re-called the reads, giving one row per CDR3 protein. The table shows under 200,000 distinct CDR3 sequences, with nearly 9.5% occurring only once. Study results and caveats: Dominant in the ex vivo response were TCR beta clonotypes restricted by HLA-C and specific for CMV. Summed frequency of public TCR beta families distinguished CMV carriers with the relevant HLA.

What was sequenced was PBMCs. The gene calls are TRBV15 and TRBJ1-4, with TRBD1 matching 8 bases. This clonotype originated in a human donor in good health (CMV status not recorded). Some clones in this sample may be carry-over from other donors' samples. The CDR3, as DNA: TGTGCCACCAGCAGAGGACAGGGGAGTCATGAAAAACTGTTTTTT. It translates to CATSRGQGSHEKLFF.